The 25 T cell receptor beta chains given below trace back to one sample, sequenced in a study of cytomegalovirus exposure and HLA in healthy donors. The primer mix had 60 Vbeta and 13 Jbeta primers. Sequencing used immunoSEQ multiplex PCR; TCRdb keeps in-frame clones, though not all of them. The table includes approximately 88,000 clones, approximately 64% detected once. Sequencing was done on a sample of PBMCs. Source of these receptors: a man in his 60s in good health and CMV-seronegative.

The rearrangement uses TRBV5-1 and TRBJ2-7, with TRBD1 identical over 7 bases. Trimming removed 0 bases from V and 1 base from J; junction bases left unmatched: 4. Germline V gives CDR1 SGHRS, CDR2 YFSETQ. The CDR3 has 15 amino acids. In DNA form, the CDR3 reads TGCGCCAGCAGCTTGGACCTGACAGGGTCCTACGAGCAGTACTTC. Protein: CASSLDLTGSYEQYF.

The chain is built from TRBV4-1 and TRBJ2-7; D perhaps matches TRBD1 (6 bases). Trimming removed 7 bases from V and 13 bases from J, with 29 bases in between. CDR1 and CDR2 from the germline V gene are MGHRA and YSYEKL. The CDR3 extends over 15 amino acids. The CDR3 coding sequence is TGCGCCAGCACGCCGTCAACGACCCCGGGACAAAGGGGATACTTC. Its translation is CASTPSTTPGQRGYF.

The chain carries TRBV29-1 and TRBJ1-3, with 7 bases fitting TRBD1. Germline V gene lookup returns CDR1 SQVTM and CDR2 ANQGSEA. The CDR3 extends over 12 amino acids. Trimming cost V 3 bases and J 7 bases; bases outside gene matches: 3. CDR3 sequence reads: CSVETGKNTIYF. The CDR3 bases are TGCAGCGTTGAGACAGGGAAGAACACCATATATTTT.

The gene calls are TRBV18 and TRBJ1-1, with 9 bases identical to TRBD1. With V trimmed by 3 bases and J by 5 bases, 7 bases remained unmatched. CDR1 is KGHSH and CDR2 is LQKENI in the germline V gene. The CDR3 is 15 residues long. DNA for the CDR3: TGTGCCAGCTCACCGTCGGACAGGGGTCGGACTGAAGCTTTCTTT. Encoded protein: CASSPSDRGRTEAFF.

This chain links TRBV27 with TRBJ2-1, with D unresolved. Germline V gene sequence: CDR1 MNHEY, CDR2 SMNVEV (reference sequence). Trimming stripped 8 bases from V and 4 bases from J, with 15 bases between. This CDR3 spans 14 amino acids. The CDR3 DNA sequence: TGTGCCAGCGCCGTGTCGGGTCGGTACAATGAGCAGTTCTTC. As protein: CASAVSGRYNEQFF.

Here the CDR3 DNA reads TGTGCCAGCAAGCTCATAGGACAGGAGAACACTGAAGCTTTCTTT. Its translation: CASKLIGQENTEAFF. V usage is TRBV6-6 and J usage is TRBJ1-1; 7 bases fit TRBD1. The ends lost 7 bases at V and 1 base at J; junction bases unmatched: 9. Germline loops: CDR1 MNHNY, CDR2 SVGAGI (reference sequence). CDR3 length equals 15 residues.

J is TRBJ1-1 and V is TRBV28; 8 nucleotides line up with TRBD1. V gave up 4 bases and J gave up 8 bases; unmatched junction bases: 15. This CDR3 contains 16 residues. The germline gives CDR1 MDHEN, CDR2 SYDVKM. CDR3 in DNA: TGTGCCAGCAGTTATCAGGGGGCTTCGAAGGTTTTCGAAGCTTTCTTT. Amino acid sequence: CASSYQGASKVFEAFF. The variable domain in full, completed from reference TRBV28 and TRBJ1-1, reads DVKVTQSSRYLVKRTGEKVFLECVQDMDHENMFWYRQDPGLGLRLIYFSYDVKMKEKGDIPEGYSVSREKKERFSLILESASTNQTSMYLCASSYQGASKVFEAFFGQGTRLTVV.

The CDR3 coding sequence is TGTGCCAGCAGTGAGACAGGGTTTATCACTGAAGCTTTCTTT. As protein: CASSETGFITEAFF. The chain recombines TRBV6-5 with TRBJ1-1; 7 bases agree with TRBD1. There are 14 residues in the CDR3. With V trimmed by 5 bases and J by 4 bases, 7 bases remained unmatched. Germline CDR1 MNHEY, CDR2 SVGAGI.

J is TRBJ2-7 and V is TRBV2, with 10 bases lining up with TRBD2. The germline CDR1 and CDR2 sequences are SNHLY and FYNNEI. J was trimmed by 7 bases and V by 3 bases; bases with no gene match: 12. The length of the CDR3 is 16 residues. CDR3 DNA sequence: TGTGCCAGCAGTGAGTTTGGGGCTAGCGGGAGAAATGAGCAGTACTTC. Protein sequence: CASSEFGASGRNEQYF.

This rearrangement joins TRBV5-4 to TRBJ2-3; the match to TRBD2 covers 16 bases. Per the germline V gene, CDR1 is SGHNT and CDR2 is YYREEE (reference sequence). The CDR3 is made up of 18 amino acids. The J segment lost 0 bases and the V segment lost 5 bases, leaving 6 bases of the junction unmatched. DNA for the CDR3: TGTGCCAGCAGGCCCGGGACTAGCGGGAGGGGGAGCACAGATACGCAGTATTTT. This sequence encodes CASRPGTSGRGSTDTQYF.

The chain uses TRBV6-1 and TRBJ1-3, with unresolved D. The CDR3 has 15 residues. Germline V lookup: CDR1 MNHNS, CDR2 SASEGT. With 6 bases removed from V and 4 bases from J, the gap between germline ends came to 16 bases. The CDR3 loop is CASRRDTDRGNTIYF. The CDR3 DNA reads as TGTGCCAGCAGACGCGACACCGACCGAGGAAACACCATATATTTT.

The CDR3 sequence is CASSVGGQGWGQETQYF. As DNA, the CDR3 is TGTGCCAGCAGCGTAGGAGGACAGGGATGGGGACAAGAGACCCAGTACTTC. V is TRBV9 and J is TRBJ2-5, with 8 bases fitting TRBD1. This CDR3 contains 17 residues. Germline V gives CDR1 SGDLS, CDR2 YYNGEE. Trimming took 0 bases from V and 2 from J; bases not matched to a gene: 9.

A note on this clone: The sample contains more than one DNA sequence encoding this CDR3. CDR3 residues: CASSNLLDTEAFF. CDR3 DNA sequence: TGTGCCAGTAGTAATCTTTTAGATACTGAAGCTTTCTTT. The chain uses TRBV19 and TRBJ1-1; D not certain. Germline V CDR1 and CDR2: LNHDA, SQIVND (reference sequence). CDR3 length equals 13 residues. Trimming removed 4 bases from V and 5 bases from J, with 11 bases in between.

This clone was detected once. The gene calls are TRBV6-1 and TRBJ1-5; D is undetermined. The V end lost 4 bases, the J end lost 6 bases, and 7 bases lay between the germline ends. CDR3 length: 12 amino acids. Germline values: CDR1 MNHNS, CDR2 SASEGT. In nucleotides, the CDR3 is TGTGCCAGCAGTGGAGGCGGTCAGCCCCAGCATTTT. Encoded protein: CASSGGGQPQHF.

This clone was seen a few times. This sequence joins TRBV29-1 and TRBJ2-7; the D gene is possibly TRBD1 (5 bases). The V gene lost 7 bases and the J gene lost 2 bases, with 9 bases spanning the gap. From germline, CDR1 is SQVTM and CDR2 ANQGSEA. The CDR3 contains 11 residues. The CDR3 is CSAGHTYEQYF. The CDR3 bases are TGCAGCGCAGGACATACCTACGAGCAGTACTTC.

The V and J genes are TRBV10-3 and TRBJ2-2; D is uncertain. With 11 bases removed from V and 4 bases from J, the gap between germline ends came to 8 bases. CDR1 and CDR2 from the germline V gene are ENHRY and SYGVKD. CDR3 length: 11 residues. The CDR3 sequence: CAVESTGELFF. The CDR3, as DNA: TGTGCCGTCGAGAGCACCGGGGAGCTGTTTTTT.

Within the sample, this clone is medium-sized. The chain recombines TRBV6-5 with TRBJ1-1; D call uncertain. This CDR3 spans 13 amino acids. CDR1 and CDR2 (germline): MNHEY, SVGAGI. V dropped 2 bases and J dropped 7 bases, with 11 bases sitting between them. CDR3 sequence: CASSYDRRYEAFF. In DNA, the CDR3 is TGTGCCAGCAGTTACGATAGGAGGTATGAAGCTTTCTTT.

This clone is medium-sized (0.01 to 0.1%) by share. This chain joins TRBV28 and TRBJ2-7; tentatively, D is TRBD2 (5 bases). Per the germline V gene, CDR1 is MDHEN and CDR2 is SYDVKM. This CDR3 has 13 amino acids. V lost 11 bases, J lost 2 bases, and 16 bases lay in between. The CDR3 reads CAGSSGRTYEQYF. In DNA form, the CDR3 reads TGTGCCGGGTCGAGCGGTAGGACCTACGAGCAGTACTTC.

The sample holds a few counts of this clone. CDR3 DNA: TGTGCCAGCTCACCAGGGGCAGAGACCCAGTACTTC. This gives the protein CASSPGAETQYF. The rearrangement uses TRBV18 and TRBJ2-5, with TRBD1 as a possible D gene (5 bases). The CDR3 covers 12 residues. CDR1 is KGHSH, CDR2 LQKENI, per germline. V shed 2 bases and J shed 4 bases, with 5 bases lying between them.

This clone showed up just a few times. DNA of the CDR3: TGTGCCAGCAGCTTTCAGCAAGAGACCCAGTACTTC. Its translation is CASSFQQETQYF. The rearrangement uses TRBV5-6 and TRBJ2-5; D gene uncertain. The V gene lost 2 bases and the J gene lost 2 bases, with 4 bases spanning the gap. Per the germline V gene, CDR1 is SGHDT and CDR2 is YYEEEE. This CDR3 has 12 residues.

The chain joins TRBV5-1 to TRBJ2-3; 9 nucleotides line up with TRBD1. The germline V gene encodes CDR1 SGHRS and CDR2 YFSETQ. CDR3 size: 15 residues. With V trimmed by 4 bases and J by 2 bases, 5 bases remained unmatched. For the CDR3, the DNA is TGCGCCAGCAGCCCACAGGGGGCTTCCACAGATACGCAGTATTTT. It codes for CASSPQGASTDTQYF.

The V call is TRBV7-6, the J call TRBJ1-5, with D hard to call. The V gene's germline CDR1 is SGHVS and CDR2 FNYEAQ. V was shortened by 8 bases and J by 7 bases, with 21 bases between the two germline ends. This CDR3 is built from 15 residues. The CDR3 coding sequence is TGTGCCAGCTCCCCCGCCGGGCCGGGGAGGCAGCCCCAGCATTTT. Its translation is CASSPAGPGRQPQHF.

This clone appeared a few times. The gene calls are TRBV11-3 and TRBJ2-1, with D maybe TRBD2 (5 bases). The CDR3 loop spans 15 amino acids. The germline gives CDR1 SGHNT, CDR2 YENEEA. The V and J ends lost 3 bases and 5 bases respectively, with 14 bases between them. The CDR3 DNA follows: TGTGCCAGCAGCTTCAGGAGCGCCGGGGACAATGAGCAGTTCTTC. This gives the protein CASSFRSAGDNEQFF.

The rearrangement uses TRBV6-6 and TRBJ1-3, with no clear D. Germline CDR1 is MNHNY and CDR2 is SVGAGI (reference sequence). The CDR3 is 15 amino acids. Trimming removed 5 bases from V and 0 bases from J, with 11 bases in between. The CDR3 nucleotides are TGTGCCAGCAGTCGCGACATAATCTCTGGAAACACCATATATTTT. It is translated as CASSRDIISGNTIYF.

This clone has at least ten counts. V and J are TRBV29-1 and TRBJ1-1, with 8 nucleotides matching TRBD1. V trimming: 6 bases; J trimming: 1 base; junction bases outside the gene matches: 7. Germline V gives CDR1 SQVTM, CDR2 ANQGSEA. The length of the CDR3 is 14 residues. CDR3 in DNA: TGCAGCGTCCCTCGGACAGGGAGGAACACTGAAGCTTTCTTT. Amino acid sequence: CSVPRTGRNTEAFF.